These 30 T cell receptor beta chains originate from one sample sequenced in a study of response to subunit inactivated influenza vaccine (dated by TCRdb to between 2017 and 2018). Library generation was performed with RT-PCR. Reads for this sample came from an Illumina HiSeq 2500. TCRdb reworked the public reads: Q25 trimming with fastp, MiXCR clone assembly, productive beta chains retained. Rows are combined by CDR3 protein, so each entry shows the most common genes and DNA. This sample holds 650,000 to 700,000 distinct CDR3 sequences; more than 15% were observed only once. The ten largest clones represent around 10% of the sample. The sequences come from PBMCs from blood, collected roughly 13 days after vaccination. These receptors were collected from a man in his fifties who received an inactivated influenza vaccine. Donor details come from another sample of the same person, matched by shared clones.

The chain uses TRBV20-1 and TRBJ2-3; TRBD2 matches 12 bases. The CDR3 spans 15 residues. J lost 4 bases, V lost 6 bases, and 8 bases had no gene match. From germline, CDR1 is DFQATT and CDR2 SNEGSKA (reference sequence). In DNA, the CDR3 is TGCAGTGCGCCAAGACTAGCGGGAGTCTCAGATACGCAGTATTTT. Translated: CSAPRLAGVSDTQYF.

The chain uses TRBV10-3 and TRBJ2-1; D gene uncertain. Looked up from germline, CDR1 is ENHRY and CDR2 is SYGVKD. V was shortened by 4 bases and J by 7 bases, with 8 bases between the two germline ends. There are 12 residues in the CDR3. The CDR3 bases are TGTGCCATCAGTGTTTCAGTGAATGAGCAGTTCTTC. This translates into CAISVSVNEQFF.

This clonotype has only a few counts. The junction departs from the called germline gene at one end, perhaps through a read error. The genes are TRBV7-7 and TRBJ2-5; possible D gene TRBD2, 6 bases. Per the germline V gene, CDR1 is SSHAT and CDR2 is FNYEAQ (reference sequence). This CDR3 contains 13 residues. The CDR3 is CASSSGTQGTQYF. The CDR3, as DNA: TGTGCTAGCAGCTCCGGGACTCAGGGGACCCAGTACTTC.

This clonotype has only a few counts. The rearrangement joins TRBV11-3 to TRBJ2-7, with 9 bases lining up with TRBD2. The germline CDR1 and CDR2 sequences are SGHNT and YENEEA. The CDR3 has 15 residues. J was trimmed by 4 bases and V by 5 bases; bases with no gene match: 9. CDR3 in amino acids: CASSPRATSGYEQYF. CDR3 nucleotides: TGTGCCAGCAGCCCAAGGGCGACTAGCGGTTACGAGCAGTACTTC.

CDR3 bases: TGCGCCAGCAGCTATCGGACAGGGAGGGGAGAGACCCAGTACTTC. Translated, it gives CASSYRTGRGETQYF. V gene TRBV4-1 combines with J gene TRBJ2-5; TRBD1 might be the D (8 bases). Trimming took 5 bases from V and 4 from J, leaving 17 bases between them. Germline V gene sequence: CDR1 MGHRA, CDR2 YSYEKL. This CDR3 is built from 15 residues.

J is TRBJ1-6 and V is TRBV18, with a tentative D call TRBD1 (5 bases). CDR1 and CDR2 (germline): KGHSH, LQKENI. Trimming took off 3 bases at V and 3 bases at J, with 6 bases between the two ends. The CDR3 runs to 14 residues. The CDR3: CASSPDIYNSPLHF. CDR3 DNA: TGTGCCAGCTCACCGGACATCTATAATTCACCCCTCCACTTT.

Many counts were recorded for this clonotype. The genes are TRBV13 and TRBJ2-4; D unresolved. The CDR3 consists of 17 residues. Per the germline V gene, CDR1 is PRHDT and CDR2 is FYEKMQ (reference sequence). The V gene lost 0 bases and the J gene lost 1 base, with 13 bases spanning the gap. Here the CDR3 DNA reads TGTGCCAGCAGCTTAGGCCCATGGTGGGCGGCCAAAAACATTCAGTACTTC. Encoded protein: CASSLGPWWAAKNIQYF.

The chain combines TRBV28 with TRBJ2-1, with TRBD1 matching 7 bases. This CDR3 spans 16 amino acids. Trimming took 6 bases from V and 6 from J; bases not matched to a gene: 14. Germline V lookup: CDR1 MDHEN, CDR2 SYDVKM. This CDR3 is CASRPLFDRVVNEQFF. The CDR3 DNA reads TGTGCCAGCAGGCCCCTATTCGACAGGGTAGTCAATGAGCAGTTCTTC.

The chain links TRBV5-1 to TRBJ1-2, with TRBD1 as a possible D gene (6 bases). V was trimmed by 4 bases and J by 5 bases, leaving 18 bases between them. This CDR3 has 15 amino acids. Germline CDR1 reads SGHRS; CDR2 reads YFSETQ. DNA for the CDR3: TGCGCCAGCAGCGAGCGCAGGGGCTACAAGTATGGCTACACCTTC. Translated, it gives CASSERRGYKYGYTF.

In this sample, this clonotype turned up a few times. This chain uses TRBV6-5 with TRBJ2-6, with 8 bases identical to TRBD1. CDR3 length: 19 residues. Germline CDR1 reads MNHEY; CDR2 reads SVGAGI. The trim removed 0 bases at V and 2 bases at J, leaving 9 bases unmatched. The CDR3 sequence: CASSYSGQGESAGANVLTF. In nucleotides, the CDR3 is TGTGCCAGCAGTTACTCCGGACAGGGAGAGAGCGCTGGGGCCAACGTCCTGACTTTC.

This clonotype was observed a handful of times. The V and J genes are TRBV18 and TRBJ2-6; 8 positions match TRBD2. J was trimmed by 3 bases and V by 3 bases; bases with no gene match: 1. The CDR3 is 15 amino acids. Germline CDR1 and CDR2: KGHSH and LQKENI. CDR3 coding DNA: TGTGCCAGCTCACCCGGGACTAGTGGGGCCAACGTCCTGACTTTC. It translates to CASSPGTSGANVLTF.

The chain carries TRBV7-9 and TRBJ2-1; maybe TRBD1 (5 bases). The length of the CDR3 is 12 residues. Germline assignment: CDR1 SEHNR and CDR2 FQNEAQ (reference sequence). V was clipped by 8 bases and J by 7 bases, with 12 bases between them. In nucleotides, the CDR3 is TGTGCCAGCGGGCAGGGTCCAAATGAGCAGTTCTTC. Its protein product is CASGQGPNEQFF.

CDR3: CASRVITDTQYF. The DNA for the CDR3 is TGCGCCAGCAGAGTTATCACAGATACGCAGTATTTT. This chain links TRBV5-1 with TRBJ2-3, with unresolved D. Trimming removed 5 bases at V and 2 bases at J, with 6 bases between. CDR3 length equals 12 residues. CDR1 and CDR2 from the germline V gene are SGHRS and YFSETQ.

The V and J genes are TRBV6-1 and TRBJ1-1, with 7 nucleotides matching TRBD1. This CDR3 contains 13 residues. CDR1 is MNHNS, CDR2 SASEGT, per germline. With V trimmed by 7 bases and J by 0 bases, 2 bases remained unmatched. As DNA, the CDR3 is TGTGCCAGCAAACAGGGGCTGAACACTGAAGCTTTCTTT. Protein product: CASKQGLNTEAFF.

Concerning this clonotype itself: This may stem from a read error, because a much larger clone lies one nucleotide away. The chain has TRBV6-5 and TRBJ2-5; TRBD1 is a possible D gene (6 bases). This CDR3 comprises 15 residues. Germline loops: CDR1 MNHEY, CDR2 SVGAGI. The V end lost 2 bases, the J end lost 4 bases, and 14 bases lay between the germline ends. CDR3 sequence reads: CASSYPRGIVETQYF. The CDR3 region has the DNA TGTGCCAGCAGTTACCCCAGGGGAATCGTAGAGACCCAGTACTTC.

This clonotype was seen only a few times. The genes are TRBV28 and TRBJ2-7, with 9 positions matching TRBD1. The CDR3 spans 15 residues. The V gene end was trimmed by 7 bases and the J gene end by 3 bases; junction bases not matched to a gene: 10. Looked up from germline, CDR1 is MDHEN and CDR2 is SYDVKM. CDR3 protein: CASNLGTGLNYEQYF. The DNA for the CDR3 is TGTGCCAGCAACCTCGGGACAGGGCTAAACTACGAGCAGTACTTC.

This clonotype was counted a few times. The rearrangement links TRBV6-1 to TRBJ2-1; TRBD2 aligns across 10 bases. This CDR3 region has 15 residues. Germline CDR1 MNHNS, CDR2 SASEGT. Trimming at V came to 5 bases and at J to 1 base, leaving 2 bases not matched to a gene. Here the CDR3 reads CASSNSGGSYNEQFF. The CDR3 bases are TGTGCCAGCAGTAATAGCGGGGGGTCCTACAATGAGCAGTTCTTC.

The chain is built from TRBV18 and TRBJ2-7; no definite D call. Trimming took off 0 bases at V and 2 bases at J, with 11 bases between the two ends. CDR1 and CDR2 from the germline V gene are KGHSH and LQKENI. The length of the CDR3 is 15 residues. The CDR3 DNA follows: TGTGCCAGCTCACCACCCTCGTGGGGTCCCTACGAGCAGTACTTC. Translating it yields CASSPPSWGPYEQYF. Supplemented by reference TRBV18 and TRBJ2-7, the full variable domain reads NAGVMQNPRHLVRRRGQEARLRCSPMKGHSHVYWYRQLPEEGLKFMVYLQKENIIDESGMPKERFSAEFPKEGPSILRIQQVVRGDSAAYFCASSPPSWGPYEQYFGPGTRLTVT.

The J gene is TRBJ1-6, the V gene TRBV6-5; 9 bases are shared with TRBD1. With 0 bases clipped from V and 10 bases from J, the junction kept 13 bases outside the gene matches. The CDR3 consists of 18 residues. Per germline, CDR1 MNHEY and CDR2 SVGAGI. The CDR3 DNA sequence: TGTGCCAGCAGTTACTCACCCACTCCGGGACAGGGACGATCACCCCTCCACTTT. This translates into CASSYSPTPGQGRSPLHF.

This chain joins TRBV4-2 and TRBJ2-2; 15 nucleotides agree with TRBD2. Germline CDR1 and CDR2: LGHNA and YNFKEQ. The CDR3 totals 18 residues. Trimming cost V 4 bases and J 3 bases; bases outside gene matches: 6. The CDR3 spells CASSPRTSGGEYTGELFF. CDR3 in DNA: TGTGCCAGCAGCCCAAGGACTAGCGGGGGGGAGTACACCGGGGAGCTGTTTTTT.

This clonotype was observed many times. The chain employs TRBV20-1 and TRBJ1-1; tentative D call: TRBD1 (6 bases). There are 16 residues in the CDR3. Germline V lookup: CDR1 DFQATT, CDR2 SNEGSKA (reference sequence). Trimming shortened V by 8 bases and J by 0 bases, and 22 bases separated the two germline ends. The CDR3 DNA follows: TGCAGTTACATCCGGGACACAGGATTCATGAACACTGAAGCTTTCTTT. As protein: CSYIRDTGFMNTEAFF.

V and J are TRBV20-1 and TRBJ2-1; tentative D call: TRBD2 (6 bases). CDR1 is DFQATT, CDR2 SNEGSKA, per germline (reference sequence). This CDR3 is built from 12 residues. V lost 3 bases to trimming and J lost 11 bases, with 14 bases between them. In DNA form, the CDR3 reads TGCAGTGCTAGGACTTCGGGGGTTAAGCAGTTCTTC. Residues: CSARTSGVKQFF.

In this sample, this clonotype turned up many times. This rearrangement joins TRBV6-5 to TRBJ2-2; D not certain. This CDR3 is 13 amino acids long. The V gene's germline CDR1 is MNHEY and CDR2 SVGAGI. Trimming cost V 1 base and J 3 bases, with 3 bases left between them. The CDR3 DNA reads TGTGCCAGCAGTTACTTTGACACCGGGGAGCTGTTTTTT. Residues: CASSYFDTGELFF.

This clonotype turned up a few times. The rearrangement uses TRBV10-3 and TRBJ2-3; D is unclear. V was cut by 3 bases and J by 3 bases, with 16 bases left in between. The CDR3 covers 16 residues. In germline, CDR1 is ENHRY, CDR2 SYGVKD. CDR3 region: CAISESGRALTDTQYF. DNA for the CDR3: TGTGCCATCAGTGAATCCGGTAGGGCATTAACAGATACGCAGTATTTT.

This clonotype appeared a few times. The chain carries TRBV4-1 and TRBJ2-3, with 8 bases that match TRBD1. V was clipped by 3 bases and J by 4 bases; unmatched bases: 9. Germline V gene data show CDR1 as MGHRA and CDR2 as YSYEKL. This CDR3 spans 16 amino acids. The CDR3 protein is CASSHPDRVRADTQYF. In DNA, the CDR3 is TGCGCCAGCAGCCATCCGGACAGGGTCAGGGCAGATACGCAGTATTTT.

The rearrangement uses TRBV12-5 and TRBJ2-7; no clear D. Trimming pared 3 bases from V and 3 bases from J, leaving 12 bases between. The length of the CDR3 is 14 residues. The germline CDR1 and CDR2 sequences are LGHNT and FRNRAP. CDR3 coding DNA: TGTGCTAGTGGTTTAAGGGATCTCTACTACGAGCAGTACTTC. Translation: CASGLRDLYYEQYF.

This clonotype was found a few times. The CDR3 is CASSYSSREETQYF. The CDR3 DNA reads as TGTGCCAGCAGTTACTCGAGCAGAGAAGAGACCCAGTACTTC. The genes are TRBV6-5 and TRBJ2-5; no reliable D call. Germline lookup yields CDR1 MNHEY and CDR2 SVGAGI. The CDR3 has 14 residues. V shed 0 bases and J shed 3 bases, with 8 bases lying between them.

The chain recombines TRBV20-1 with TRBJ1-6; 7 bases map to TRBD1. Germline CDR1 and CDR2: DFQATT and SNEGSKA (reference sequence). The V segment lost 3 bases and the J segment 7 bases; nucleotides outside the gene matches: 6. This CDR3 contains 14 residues. The CDR3 loop is CSARDRMRNSPLHF. CDR3 nucleotide sequence: TGCAGTGCTAGGGACAGGATGCGGAATTCACCCCTCCACTTT.

The CDR3 DNA is TGTGCCACCAGTTCCGGGACGGAGAACACTGAAGCTTTCTTT. It translates to CATSSGTENTEAFF. V is TRBV24-1 and J is TRBJ1-1, with D perhaps TRBD1 (5 bases). The CDR3 spans 14 residues. Trimming pared 6 bases from V and 1 base from J, leaving 11 bases between. Germline assignment: CDR1 KGHDR and CDR2 SFDVKD.

The gene calls are TRBV2 and TRBJ2-7; D is perhaps TRBD1 (5 bases). V was clipped by 2 bases and J by 0 bases, with 8 bases between them. The germline gives CDR1 SNHLY, CDR2 FYNNEI. The CDR3 sequence is 14 residues long. The CDR3 loop reads CASSEKGFSYEQYF. The CDR3 DNA follows: TGTGCCAGCAGTGAAAAGGGGTTCTCCTACGAGCAGTACTTC.